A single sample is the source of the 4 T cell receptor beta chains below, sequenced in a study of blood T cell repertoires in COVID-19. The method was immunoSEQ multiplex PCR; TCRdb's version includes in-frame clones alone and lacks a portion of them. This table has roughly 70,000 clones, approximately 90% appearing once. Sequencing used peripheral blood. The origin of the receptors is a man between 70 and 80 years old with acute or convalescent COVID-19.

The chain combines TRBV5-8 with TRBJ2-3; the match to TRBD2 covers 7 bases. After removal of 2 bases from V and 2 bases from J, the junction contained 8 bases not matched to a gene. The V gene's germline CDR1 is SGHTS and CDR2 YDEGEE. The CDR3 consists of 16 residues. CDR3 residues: CASSLGSGASTDTQYF. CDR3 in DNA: TGTGCCAGCAGCTTAGGAAGCGGGGCTTCCACAGATACGCAGTATTTT.

Here the CDR3 reads CAISHDRSYGYTF. The CDR3, as DNA: TGTGCCATCAGCCACGACAGGAGCTATGGCTACACCTTC. The rearrangement uses TRBV10-3 and TRBJ1-2, with D possibly TRBD1 on 6 matching bases. Germline loops: CDR1 ENHRY, CDR2 SYGVKD. This CDR3 comprises 13 residues. The V and J ends lost 6 bases and 4 bases respectively, with 12 bases between them.

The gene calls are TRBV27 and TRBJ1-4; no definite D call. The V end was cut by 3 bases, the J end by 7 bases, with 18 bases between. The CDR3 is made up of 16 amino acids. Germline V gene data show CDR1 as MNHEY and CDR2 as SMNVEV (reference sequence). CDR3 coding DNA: TGTGCCAGCAGTTTTGGTACCTCGCCCAGAGGTGAAAAACTGTTTTTT. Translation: CASSFGTSPRGEKLFF.

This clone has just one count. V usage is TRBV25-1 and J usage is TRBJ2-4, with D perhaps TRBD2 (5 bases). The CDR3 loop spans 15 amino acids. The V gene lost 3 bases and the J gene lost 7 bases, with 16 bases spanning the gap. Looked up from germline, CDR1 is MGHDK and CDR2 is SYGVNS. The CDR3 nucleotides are TGTGCCAGCAGTGACCCCGGAGCGGTGCCGAACATTCAGTACTTC. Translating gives CASSDPGAVPNIQYF.